Listed below are T cell receptor beta chains from one sample, sequenced in a study of CD8 T cells in ankylosing spondylitis. TCRdb recomputed calls from the 5' RACE reads with MiXCR, one row per CDR3 protein. The repertoire has about 440,000 distinct CDR3 sequences, about a sixth of them found once; the top ten carry approximately 0.97%. The sample was blood, either unsorted or a sorted T cell fraction (not recorded which). These receptors were collected from a male donor with ankylosing spondylitis. Both conserved end residues are part of each CDR3. The D gene is left open where the match is weak. Some rows mark clone size as missing; the rest say once, few, many or name a class of expanded clone.

j_gene: TRBJ2-7
d_gene: .
v_gene: TRBV20-1
abundance: many
CDR3nt: TGCAGTGCTGGAGGGATGGGCGAGCAGTACTTC
CDR3aa: CSAGGMGEQYF

j_gene: TRBJ1-1
d_gene: .
v_gene: TRBV4-2
abundance: few
CDR3nt: TGTGCCAGCAGCCAAGACCGTAGATCTGAAGCTTTCTTT
CDR3aa: CASSQDRRSEAFF

j_gene: TRBJ2-1
d_gene: TRBD2
v_gene: TRBV7-2
abundance: few
CDR3nt: TGTGCCAGCAGCTTAGAAGGCCTAGCGGTCTACAATGAGCAGTTCTTC
CDR3aa: CASSLEGLAVYNEQFF

j_gene: TRBJ2-1
d_gene: .
v_gene: TRBV20-1
abundance: many
CDR3nt: TGCAGTGCTGGAAACGAAAATGAGCAGTTCTTC
CDR3aa: CSAGNENEQFF

j_gene: TRBJ2-5
d_gene: TRBD1
v_gene: TRBV7-8
abundance: few
CDR3nt: TGTGCCAGCAGCTTTAGGCGGACAGGCCTTCAAGAGACCCAGTACTTC
CDR3aa: CASSFRRTGLQETQYF

j_gene: TRBJ2-3
d_gene: .
v_gene: TRBV9
abundance: .
CDR3nt: TGTGCCAGCAGCGTAGGACCCGACCTGGATACGCAGTATTTT
CDR3aa: CASSVGPDLDTQYF

j_gene: TRBJ2-1
d_gene: .
v_gene: TRBV18
abundance: .
CDR3nt: TGTGCCAGCTCACCATTTGGGAACTCCTACAATGAGCAGTTCTTC
CDR3aa: CASSPFGNSYNEQFF

j_gene: TRBJ2-1
d_gene: TRBD1
v_gene: TRBV20-1
abundance: .
CDR3nt: TGCAGTGCGGGACAGGGGCCGAGCTCCTACAATGAGCAGTTCTTC
CDR3aa: CSAGQGPSSYNEQFF

j_gene: TRBJ2-1
d_gene: .
v_gene: TRBV20-1
abundance: .
CDR3nt: TGCAGTGCCACTAGCCTAGACTCCTACAATGAGCAGTTCTTC
CDR3aa: CSATSLDSYNEQFF

j_gene: TRBJ1-3
d_gene: TRBD1
v_gene: TRBV29-1
abundance: .
CDR3nt: TGCAGCGTGACAGGGGTCTCTGGAAACACCATATATTTT
CDR3aa: CSVTGVSGNTIYF

j_gene: TRBJ1-3
d_gene: .
v_gene: TRBV4-2
abundance: few
CDR3nt: TGTGCCAGCAGCCAAGTGAGAGGGGGGGGAAACACCATATATTTT
CDR3aa: CASSQVRGGGNTIYF

j_gene: TRBJ2-1
d_gene: TRBD2
v_gene: TRBV20-1
abundance: few
CDR3nt: TGCAGTACATTAGGGCGGGAGTGGAATGAGCAGTTCTTC
CDR3aa: CSTLGREWNEQFF

j_gene: TRBJ1-2
d_gene: .
v_gene: TRBV12-3/TRBV12-4
abundance: many
CDR3nt: TGTGCCAGCAGTTTTGGCAGGGCCAGGGGCTACACCTTC
CDR3aa: CASSFGRARGYTF

j_gene: TRBJ2-1
d_gene: .
v_gene: TRBV6-1
abundance: .
CDR3nt: TGTGCCAGCAGTCCGATGGGGGGTTACAGGAACAATGAGCAGTTCTTC
CDR3aa: CASSPMGGYRNNEQFF

j_gene: TRBJ2-7
d_gene: TRBD1
v_gene: TRBV5-6
abundance: few
CDR3nt: TGTGCCAGCAGCTTGCGCGGGACAGGCTCCGAGCAGTACTTC
CDR3aa: CASSLRGTGSEQYF

j_gene: TRBJ2-4
d_gene: .
v_gene: TRBV11-2
abundance: few
CDR3nt: TGTGCCAGCAGCTTAGTGGCGGGGATGTGGAACATTCAGTACTTC
CDR3aa: CASSLVAGMWNIQYF

j_gene: TRBJ1-4
d_gene: TRBD1
v_gene: TRBV2
abundance: few
CDR3nt: TGTGCCAGCACTGTGGCGGACAGGGGGCTTTCTGAAAAACTGTTTTTT
CDR3aa: CASTVADRGLSEKLFF

j_gene: TRBJ1-1
d_gene: .
v_gene: TRBV15
abundance: .
CDR3nt: TGTGCCACCAGCAGAGATTTCGGGGCAGGCAAGAACACTGAAGCTTTCTTT
CDR3aa: CATSRDFGAGKNTEAFF

j_gene: TRBJ2-7
d_gene: TRBD2
v_gene: TRBV7-3
abundance: .
CDR3nt: TGTGCCAGCAGCTTGATAGCGGGTTCCTTGAGCGAGCAGTACTTC
CDR3aa: CASSLIAGSLSEQYF

j_gene: TRBJ2-1
d_gene: .
v_gene: TRBV27
abundance: .
CDR3nt: TGTGCCAGCGGCAAACTCTACAATGAGCAGTTCTTC
CDR3aa: CASGKLYNEQFF

j_gene: TRBJ1-6
d_gene: .
v_gene: TRBV6-2/TRBV6-3
abundance: .
CDR3nt: TGTGCCAGCAGTATCTCCGGGGCGGTGTATTCACCCCTCCACTTT
CDR3aa: CASSISGAVYSPLHF

j_gene: TRBJ2-1
d_gene: .
v_gene: TRBV15
abundance: many
CDR3nt: TGTGCCACCAGCAGGGACCGACAGGGGACTTTTTCACTAGCGAGCTCCTACAATGAGCAGTTCTTC
CDR3aa: CATSRDRQGTFSLASSYNEQFF

j_gene: TRBJ1-5
d_gene: .
v_gene: TRBV20-1
abundance: .
CDR3nt: TGCAGTGCTACTCTCTGGGGGGAGGATCAGCCCCAGCATTTT
CDR3aa: CSATLWGEDQPQHF

j_gene: TRBJ2-5
d_gene: .
v_gene: TRBV4-2
abundance: .
CDR3nt: TGTGCCAGCAGCCAAGGAGAAGGGGATTGGGAGACCCAGTACTTC
CDR3aa: CASSQGEGDWETQYF

j_gene: TRBJ2-3
d_gene: .
v_gene: TRBV15
abundance: many
CDR3nt: TGTGCCACCAGCAGAGATCGGGCAGGGAGAACTAGCACAGATACGCAGTATTTT
CDR3aa: CATSRDRAGRTSTDTQYF

j_gene: TRBJ2-7
d_gene: TRBD2
v_gene: TRBV4-2
abundance: .
CDR3nt: TGTGCCAGCAGCCAAGATCAGACTAGCGTTAAATACGAGCAGTACTTC
CDR3aa: CASSQDQTSVKYEQYF

j_gene: TRBJ2-2
d_gene: TRBD1
v_gene: TRBV5-1
abundance: many
CDR3nt: TGCGCCAGCAGAAAGGGACAGGAGAACACCGGGGAGCTGTTTTTT
CDR3aa: CASRKGQENTGELFF

j_gene: TRBJ1-5
d_gene: .
v_gene: TRBV20-1
abundance: .
CDR3nt: TGCAGTGCCGGGAGCGGGGACCAGCCCCAGCATTTT
CDR3aa: CSAGSGDQPQHF

j_gene: TRBJ2-2
d_gene: .
v_gene: TRBV7-8
abundance: .
CDR3nt: TGTGCCAGCAAAAAAACAGAAAACACCGGGGAGCTGTTTTTT
CDR3aa: CASKKTENTGELFF